What follows describes a single T cell receptor (beta chain). The CDR3 runs to 13 residues. Trimming cost V 2 bases and J 3 bases, with 10 bases left between them. Germline-derived CDR1 and CDR2 are GTSNPN and SVGIG (reference sequence). The entry originates in a study of T cell responses to AZD1222 COVID-19 vaccine. Method: immunoSEQ multiplex PCR; TCRdb's copy keeps in-frame clones and lacks some. Of about 100,000 clones in the sample, 90% to 95% were seen once. The J gene is TRBJ1-1, the V gene TRBV30, with D hard to call. The receptor's source is an adult in good health. Sequences were derived from peripheral blood, sampled on day 0 of AZD1222 vaccination. CDR3 protein: CAWSRGGDTEAFF. CDR3 sequence (DNA): TGTGCCTGGAGTCGCGGTGGGGACACTGAAGCTTTCTTT. Filled out from reference TRBV30 and TRBJ1-1, the complete variable domain reads SQTIHQWPATLVQPVGSPLSLECTVEGTSNPNLYWYRQAAGRGLQLLFYSVGIGQISSEVPQNLSASRPQDRQFILSSKKLLLSDSGFYLCAWSRGGDTEAFFGQGTRLTVV.